This paragraph reports one T cell receptor beta chain. What it binds is unknown. This specimen comes from a study of T-cell reconstitution after alpha-beta-depleted transplantation in children. Study outcomes and limitations: The origin of high day-60 TCRbeta diversity in some patients lay in surviving recipient T cells and thymic progenitors. In patients about two months after transplant, alpha-beta T cells reportedly arose from several hundred expanded graft clones. T-cell numbers and diversity, one year after transplant, stemmed largely from T cells that were newly produced.

Unique molecular identifiers were used in preparing the TCRbeta library. TCRdb fed the PCR reads into MiXCR, producing one record per CDR3 protein. The table lists about 980,000 distinct CDR3 sequences, about 29% of them singletons. The source was PBMCs, mostly from graft donor cells, collected 360 days after TCRalphabeta/CD19-depleted stem cell transplant. The sequence derives from a boy in the first two years of life who had a stem cell transplant for SCID, so the T cells may come from the graft donor.

The CDR3: CASSETGLESGTQYF. The CDR3 DNA follows: TGCGCCAGCAGCGAGACAGGGTTGGAGTCTGGTACGCAGTATTTT. The chain carries TRBV5-1 and TRBJ2-3, with 7 bases matching TRBD1. V lost 4 bases, J lost 8 bases, and 13 bases stayed unmatched. Germline CDR1 SGHRS, CDR2 YFSETQ. The CDR3 is 15 residues long.